This TCR beta chain was observed in a study of T-cell memory formation after mild COVID-19. Study details: TCR clusters were mostly donor specific.

Amplification by 5'RACE using constant-segment primers produced TCR alpha and TCR beta cDNA libraries that carried sample barcodes and UMIs. One entry per CDR3 protein results from TCRdb running MiXCR on the 5' RACE reads. The table records 35,000 to 50,000 distinct CDR3 sequences, roughly 7.2% of them present only once. This clonotype was counted a few times. CDR1 SNHLY and CDR2 FYNNEI come from the germline V gene. The CDR3 loop spans 14 amino acids. Trimming shortened V by 6 bases and J by 2 bases, and 10 bases separated the two germline ends. The material sequenced was PBMCs or a T cell subset sorted from them (not recorded which). The clonotype originates from an adult who had mild COVID-19 (a few samples of this study predate the infection). Cell type and time point are not known. This chain connects TRBV2 to TRBJ2-2; D is undetermined. The CDR3 sequence is CASSPQVNTGELFF. The CDR3 nucleotides are TGTGCCAGCAGCCCCCAGGTCAACACCGGGGAGCTGTTTTTT.